The following is a T cell receptor beta chain sequence with its context. Its target is unknown. The CDR3 covers 13 residues. Germline CDR1 reads ENHRY; CDR2 reads SYGVKD. Trimming took off 0 bases at V and 7 bases at J, with 7 bases between the two ends. The sample originates from a study of T cell responses to AZD1222 COVID-19 vaccine. Study-level points and caveats: Clonal diversity may have been underestimated, and the donors were mostly white British, with more females than males.

Assay used: immunoSEQ multiplex PCR; TCRdb lists only in-frame clones, some missing. The data show roughly 20,000 clones, with 82% seen just once and approximately 46% held by the top ten. Sequenced here: peripheral blood, sampled on day 0 of AZD1222 vaccination. The chain employs TRBV10-3 and TRBJ1-3; D gene ambiguous. The receptor comes from an adult in good health. This CDR3 reads CAISESIFNTIYF. The CDR3 DNA follows: TGTGCCATCAGTGAGTCGATTTTCAACACCATATATTTT.